This T cell receptor beta chain emerged from a study of PD-1 blockade in classical Hodgkin lymphoma (dated by TCRdb to about 2020). With respect to the entire study: Nivolumab dosing was 3 mg/kg intravenously every 2 weeks, continuing until either disease progression or unacceptable toxicity. A peripheral blood immune signature of response to PD-1 blockade in classical Hodgkin lymphoma was defined using TCR beta sequencing and CyTOF. Here is what the overall study found, with its caveats: A significant rise by C4D1 was seen in CD4+ but not CD8+ TCR diversity (p=0.0027 vs p=0.16), with the rise being most apparent in complete responders (p=0.02). The study was limited to a single clinical trial cohort, and causes of repertoire differences, possibly disease activity or prior therapy, remained undefined. Patients starting nivolumab less than 1 year after ASCT had lower diversity and were excluded from later analyses to avoid confounding by immune reconstitution. Newly diagnosed patients were reported to have lower baseline TCR diversity than healthy donors, and relapsed/refractory patients were reported to have lower baseline TCR diversity still. Trial patients achieving complete response had baseline diversity similar to newly diagnosed patients, whereas partial responders and progressors had significantly lower diversity.

The Qiagen DNeasy kit was used to extract genomic DNA from unsorted PBMCs and from the negatively selected CD4+ and CD8+ fractions. Amplification of TCR beta CDR3 regions was done by immunoSEQ multiplex PCR with primers that anneal to V and J segments. A synthetic immune receptor repertoire was used to minimize amplification bias, and any residual bias was removed computationally once sequencing was done. Per the source publication's procedure: Custom Python scripts were used to quantify repertoire diversity as the Shannon entropy index. Unsorted, CD4+ and CD8+ repertoires were analyzed separately, except in combined analyses where CD4+ and CD8+ sequences were merged in silico. A clone was considered expanded if an increase in frequency of at least 2-fold after treatment relative to C1D1 was found, and a pseudocount of 0.5 was applied to clones undetected at baseline. Clones with 0 or 1 copy at C1D1 were defined as singleton clones, while clones with 2 or more copies were defined as non-singleton clones. Clones expanded in unsorted samples were labelled as CD4+, CD8+ or unknown by matching protein sequences in sorted samples from the same patient. Diversity changes from C1D1 to C4D1 were tested in paired samples using Wilcoxon tests. The source is immuneACCESS, and TCRdb retained only in-frame sequences with V and J called. Part of the clones is not carried over; for the studies checked, unresolved V genes explain less than half of this, and the remainder is unexplained. From that table come the V and J calls and clone size; the DNA was used to work out D and trimming. This sample lists 35,000 to 45,000 clones; more than 65% were detected once. The biggest ten clones account for roughly 15% of the sample.

The meaning of the sample's time point label: cycle 2 day 1 (C2D1) of nivolumab. Every trial patient had relapsed after autologous stem cell transplantation, and cohorts A, B and C differed in prior brentuximab vedotin exposure. A total of 56 patients with relapsed/refractory classical Hodgkin lymphoma made up the trial cohort, and each patient's best overall response was complete response, partial response or progressive disease. In the multi-cohort phase II CheckMate 205 trial, trial patients received single-agent nivolumab. Best overall response was determined by an independent review committee according to the 2007 International Working Group response criteria. PBMCs from the trial were collected at three points: immediately before nivolumab initiation (C1D1), and during therapy at cycle 2 day 1 and cycle 4 day 1. After peripheral blood was drawn into 8 mL Vacutainer Cell Preparation Tubes, PBMCs were isolated by centrifugation and then cryopreserved.

In this sample, this clone turned up a few times. Its antigen specificity is not known. The input lacks base qualities; no much larger clone sits a single base away. Cut back by 2 bases and 9 bases, the V and J ends lie 11 bases apart. Per the germline V gene, ENHRY is the CDR1 and SYGVKD is the CDR2. The CDR3 covers 13 residues, taking in both the cysteine and the phenylalanine. Left in the record is the CDR3 DNA by itself, 39 bases read in frame from the first base. The chain was built from TRBV10-3 and TRBJ2-1; the D segment could be TRBD1, given 5 matching bases. The starting material was peripheral blood mononuclear cells (PBMCs), obtained before the second cycle of nivolumab. The sequence was collected from a human donor with classical Hodgkin lymphoma. Here the CDR3 is given as CAISEGQGGEQFF. The nucleotide sequence reads as follows: TGTGCCATCAGTGAGGGGCAGGGCGGTGAGCAGTTCTTC.